These 16 T cell receptor beta chains were sequenced from one sample in a study of blood T cell repertoires in COVID-19. TCRdb's table, derived via immunoSEQ multiplex PCR, lists solely in-frame clones and lacks some. The sample lists 95,000 to 150,000 clones; roughly 89% were seen once. Sequencing was performed on peripheral blood. The receptors come from a man aged 40-49 years with acute or convalescent COVID-19.

The rearrangement joins TRBV5-1 to TRBJ2-5; D ambiguous. V lost 1 base to trimming and J lost 4 bases, with 17 bases between them. The CDR3 runs to 16 residues. Germline-derived CDR1 and CDR2 are SGHRS and YFSETQ. The CDR3 is CASSLLGWAQGETQYF. CDR3 coding DNA: TGCGCCAGCAGCTTGTTGGGCTGGGCCCAAGGAGAGACCCAGTACTTC.

There are a few counts of this clone. The rearrangement uses TRBV7-8 and TRBJ1-5, with 7 bases that match TRBD1. V dropped 1 base and J dropped 6; count of bases not matched to a gene: 9. This CDR3 spans 16 amino acids. Looked up from germline, CDR1 is SGHVS and CDR2 is FQNEAQ. DNA of the CDR3: TGTGCCAGCAGCTTAGTAGACAGGGTTGGGATTCAGCCCCAGCATTTT. This gives the protein CASSLVDRVGIQPQHF.

The rearrangement joins TRBV6-2 or TRBV6-3 to TRBJ2-7, with D maybe TRBD1 (5 bases). The V gene's germline CDR1 is MNHEY and CDR2 SVGEGT. The CDR3 has 16 residues. Deletions cut 5 bases from V and 0 bases from J, with 17 bases between. CDR3 coding DNA: TGTGCCAGCAGTGCCTTGGGGCAGGCGTTCTCCTACGAGCAGTACTTC. Its protein product is CASSALGQAFSYEQYF.

This chain joins TRBV29-1 and TRBJ1-1, with TRBD1 matching over 8 bases. The germline V gene encodes CDR1 SQVTM and CDR2 ANQGSEA. V gave up 6 bases and J gave up 4 bases; unmatched junction bases: 4. This CDR3 spans 12 amino acids. CDR3 amino acids: CSVRQGSTEAFF. DNA of the CDR3: TGCAGCGTCCGACAGGGGTCCACTGAAGCTTTCTTT.

The V call is TRBV28, the J call TRBJ1-1; 8 bases line up with TRBD1. V shed 5 bases and J 4 bases; nucleotides not matched to a gene: 12. The CDR3 sequence is 16 residues long. In germline, CDR1 is MDHEN, CDR2 SYDVKM. CDR3 amino acids: CASSKRTGWGTTEAFF. The CDR3 DNA sequence: TGTGCCAGCAGTAAGCGGACAGGGTGGGGGACCACTGAAGCTTTCTTT.

This chain joins TRBV14 and TRBJ1-2; 8 bases agree with TRBD1. CDR1 and CDR2 from the germline V gene are SGHDN and FVKESK. The ends lost 4 bases at V and 6 bases at J; junction bases unmatched: 7. There are 14 residues in the CDR3. CDR3 DNA: TGTGCCAGCAGCCTTCTTGACAGGGGTGATGGCTACACCTTC. Translation: CASSLLDRGDGYTF.

The V gene is TRBV7-9, the J gene TRBJ1-2; TRBD1 is a possible D gene (5 bases). The CDR3 spans 16 residues. Trimming pared 4 bases from V and 1 base from J, leaving 16 bases between. CDR1 is SEHNR, CDR2 FQNEAQ, per germline (reference sequence). CDR3 residues: CASSSMGEDFNYGYTF. As DNA, the CDR3 is TGTGCCAGCAGCTCGATGGGGGAGGACTTTAACTATGGCTACACCTTC.

This clone was seen once. The chain joins TRBV9 to TRBJ1-6; TRBD1 matches 8 bases. The CDR3 consists of 15 residues. V lost 2 bases to trimming and J lost 13 bases; unmatched junction nucleotides: 11. Per the germline V gene, CDR1 is SGDLS and CDR2 is YYNGEE. CDR3 coding DNA: TGTGCCAGCAGCGTTGCCGGGACAGGTTCCTCGCCCCTCCACTTT. Its protein is CASSVAGTGSSPLHF.

The chain couples TRBV12-3 or TRBV12-4 to TRBJ1-1; D gene unclear. V gave up 7 bases and J gave up 1 base, with 7 bases separating them. The CDR3 sequence is 12 residues long. CDR3 residues: CASKDKNTEAFF. In nucleotides, the CDR3 is TGTGCCAGCAAAGACAAGAACACTGAAGCTTTCTTT.

The chain has TRBV4-3 and TRBJ1-4; D possibly corresponds to TRBD1 (6 bases). The CDR3 has 14 amino acids. Germline V lookup: CDR1 LGHNA, CDR2 YSLEER. Trimming stripped 3 bases from V and 1 base from J, with 6 bases between. The CDR3 spells CASSQTGTNEKLFF. Written as DNA, the CDR3 is TGCGCCAGCAGCCAGACAGGAACTAATGAAAAACTGTTTTTT.

The genes are TRBV24-1 and TRBJ1-2, with D maybe TRBD1 (6 bases). This CDR3 spans 13 amino acids. Trimming removed 5 bases at V and 1 base at J, with 7 bases between. The germline V gene encodes CDR1 KGHDR and CDR2 SFDVKD. The CDR3 loop is CATSVQGNYGYTF. Written as DNA, the CDR3 is TGTGCCACCAGTGTACAGGGTAACTATGGCTACACCTTC.

This chain links TRBV18 with TRBJ2-2, with D maybe TRBD1 (5 bases). The V end was cut by 8 bases, the J end by 1 base, with 20 bases between. Germline CDR1 is KGHSH and CDR2 is LQKENI. The CDR3 runs to 17 residues. CDR3 protein: CASPNLQGAENTGELFF. DNA for the CDR3: TGTGCCAGCCCAAACCTCCAAGGGGCGGAGAACACCGGGGAGCTGTTTTTT.

V is TRBV6-2 or TRBV6-3 and J is TRBJ2-3, with TRBD2 matching over 10 bases. This CDR3 comprises 15 residues. Germline CDR1 reads MNHEY; CDR2 reads SVGEGT. The V segment lost 0 bases and the J segment 5 bases; nucleotides outside the gene matches: 2. Here the CDR3 DNA reads TGTGCCAGCAGTTACTCGGCTAGCGGGGGAGATACGCAGTATTTT. Protein product: CASSYSASGGDTQYF.

The chain joins TRBV12-3 or TRBV12-4 to TRBJ1-1; TRBD1 agrees at 9 bases. J lost 8 bases, V lost 7 bases, and 5 bases had no gene match. The CDR3 runs to 12 residues. CDR3 in amino acids: CASNIGQGEAFF. DNA for the CDR3: TGTGCCAGCAATATTGGACAGGGGGAAGCTTTCTTT.

This clone was observed a single time. The rearrangement uses TRBV12-5 and TRBJ1-2, with D perhaps matching TRBD1 (5 bases). The germline CDR1 and CDR2 sequences are LGHNT and FRNRAP. This CDR3 spans 14 amino acids. V was cut by 2 bases and J by 7 bases, with 14 bases left in between. The CDR3 reads CASGLFLGHGGYTF. In DNA form, the CDR3 reads TGTGCTAGTGGTTTGTTTCTGGGGCACGGTGGCTACACCTTC.

This clone was counted a single time. The chain couples TRBV7-2 to TRBJ1-5; 8 nucleotides match TRBD1. Germline assignment: CDR1 SGHTA and CDR2 FQGNSA. The junction had 5 bases not matched to a gene; V was cut back by 3 bases and J by 7 bases. CDR3 length: 14 amino acids. The CDR3 nucleotides read TGTGCCAGCAGCTTCCAGGGGGCAGGGCAGCCCCAGCATTTT. Amino acids: CASSFQGAGQPQHF.